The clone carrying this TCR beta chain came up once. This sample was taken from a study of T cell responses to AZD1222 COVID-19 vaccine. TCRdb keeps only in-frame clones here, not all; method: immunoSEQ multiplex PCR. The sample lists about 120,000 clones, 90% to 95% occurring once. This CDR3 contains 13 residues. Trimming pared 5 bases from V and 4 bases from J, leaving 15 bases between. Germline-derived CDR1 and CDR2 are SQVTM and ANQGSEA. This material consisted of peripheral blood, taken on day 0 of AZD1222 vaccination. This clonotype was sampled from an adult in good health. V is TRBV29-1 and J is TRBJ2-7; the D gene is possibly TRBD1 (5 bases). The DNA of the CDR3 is TGCAGCGTTATATCCGTCTGGACATACGAGCAGTACTTC. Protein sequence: CSVISVWTYEQYF.